The 15 T cell receptor beta chains listed next were all sequenced from one sample in a study of T cell responses to AZD1222 COVID-19 vaccine (dated by TCRdb to about 2021). The library was generated by the immunoSEQ multiplex PCR assay. Held by TCRdb, this immuneACCESS table contains in-frame sequences only and omits some clones. Under half of the omission traces to an unresolved V gene where checked; the cause of the rest is unknown. The sample table holds roughly 180,000 clones, of which over 80% were seen once. Of the sample, 1.5% to 2% is held by the ten largest clones. Per the publication, the time point label means: baseline before first vaccination. The source was peripheral blood, collected on day 0 of AZD1222 vaccination. These receptors were obtained from an adult in good health.

This sequence joins TRBV19 and TRBJ2-2; D ambiguous. V lost 8 bases and J lost 7, with 11 bases in between. CDR1 and CDR2 (germline): LNHDA, SQIVND (reference sequence). The CDR3 contains 12 residues. The CDR3 region is CASRQPSGELFF. CDR3 nucleotides: TGTGCCAGTCGTCAGCCTAGCGGGGAGCTGTTTTTT.

The gene calls are TRBV24-1 and TRBJ1-1; maybe TRBD1 (5 bases). Germline CDR1 is KGHDR and CDR2 is SFDVKD. This CDR3 is built from 13 residues. V lost 7 bases and J 1 base, leaving 9 bases between the germline ends. CDR3 DNA: TGTGCCACCAGCAGGGACGGGAACACTGAAGCTTTCTTT. Translation gives CATSRDGNTEAFF.

Only a few counts were recorded for this clone. The chain combines TRBV29-1 with TRBJ1-4; TRBD1 is a possible D gene (6 bases). CDR3 size: 15 residues. Germline V gene sequence: CDR1 SQVTM, CDR2 ANQGSEA. Trimming removed 0 bases at V and 6 bases at J, with 14 bases between. The CDR3 sequence is CSVEDRGGGDEKLFF. DNA for the CDR3: TGCAGCGTTGAAGATCGAGGGGGAGGGGATGAAAAACTGTTTTTT. The full variable domain, in which reference TRBV29-1 and TRBJ1-4 provide the parts outside the CDR3, is SAVISQKPSRDICQRGTSLTIQCQVDSQVTMMFWYRQQPGQSLTLIATANQGSEATYESGFVIDKFPISRPNLTFSTLTVSNMSPEDSSIYLCSVEDRGGGDEKLFFGSGTQLSVL.

This clone occurred a few times. CDR3 in DNA: TGTGCCATCAGTGAGGGCCAAGCTGAAAAACTGTTTTTT. Translated, it gives CAISEGQAEKLFF. This chain uses TRBV10-3 with TRBJ1-4; no definite D call. Germline lookup yields CDR1 ENHRY and CDR2 SYGVKD. The CDR3 spans 13 residues. The V end lost 2 bases, the J end lost 7 bases, and 8 bases lay between the germline ends.

Here the CDR3 reads CASSTRQPRIYGYTF. The CDR3 DNA is TGTGCCAGCAGCACACGACAGCCCCGAATCTATGGCTACACCTTC. This chain joins TRBV7-2 and TRBJ1-2, with D tentatively TRBD1 (5 bases). Between the trimmed V and J ends, which lost 5 bases and 4 bases, there was a span of 17 bases. CDR3 length: 15 residues. Germline V CDR1 and CDR2: SGHTA, FQGNSA. The entire variable domain, with the rest obtained from reference TRBV7-2 and TRBJ1-2, is as follows: GAGVSQSPSNKVTEKGKDVELRCDPISGHTALYWYRQSLGQGLEFLIYFQGNSAPDKSGLPSDRFSAERTGGSVSTLTIQRTQQEDSAVYLCASSTRQPRIYGYTFGSGTRLTVV.

The genes are TRBV10-3 and TRBJ1-2; D call uncertain. Trimming left V 2 bases short and J 2 bases short, with 0 bases between. The CDR3 extends over 11 amino acids. Germline CDR1 and CDR2: ENHRY and SYGVKD. The CDR3 nucleotides are TGTGCCATCAGTGAGAACTATGGCTACACCTTC. The encoded protein is CAISENYGYTF.

V gene TRBV7-9 combines with J gene TRBJ2-7, with TRBD1 identical over 7 bases. Trimming at V came to 5 bases and at J to 2 bases, leaving 12 bases not matched to a gene. The CDR3 covers 16 residues. Germline V CDR1 and CDR2: SEHNR, FQNEAQ (reference sequence). This CDR3 reads CASSPPQGPTTYEQYF. CDR3 in DNA: TGTGCCAGCAGCCCCCCACAGGGGCCGACCACCTACGAGCAGTACTTC.

A few counts support this clone. The rearrangement links TRBV28 to TRBJ1-2; TRBD1 matches at 7 bases. From germline, CDR1 is MDHEN and CDR2 SYDVKM. After removal of 5 bases from V and 6 bases from J, the junction contained 6 bases not matched to a gene. This CDR3 has 13 residues. CDR3 in amino acids: CASSGTDFNGYTF. CDR3 in DNA: TGTGCCAGCAGTGGGACAGACTTTAATGGCTACACCTTC.

This chain joins TRBV10-3 and TRBJ1-6; D perhaps matches TRBD1 (5 bases). V was pared by 0 bases and J by 10 bases, with 19 bases between. This CDR3 contains 17 residues. Germline CDR1 reads ENHRY; CDR2 reads SYGVKD. The CDR3 spells CAISESITGPVSSPLHF. The CDR3 bases are TGTGCCATCAGTGAGTCGATTACGGGGCCGGTAAGCTCACCCCTCCACTTT.

The chain is built from TRBV7-2 and TRBJ2-7, with no clear D. Germline V gene lookup returns CDR1 SGHTA and CDR2 FQGNSA. The CDR3 consists of 14 residues. V was trimmed by 4 bases and J by 2 bases, leaving 12 bases between them. Here the CDR3 DNA reads TGTGCCAGCAGCTCGACGTATAGCCCCTACGAGCAGTACTTC. It specifies CASSSTYSPYEQYF.

The V and J genes are TRBV5-1 and TRBJ1-1, with D hard to call. CDR1 is SGHRS, CDR2 YFSETQ, per germline. The V end was cut by 3 bases, the J end by 1 base, with 16 bases between. CDR3 size: 16 residues. Here the CDR3 DNA reads TGCGCCAGCAGCTCAAAACCGGCGGGCGGGAACACTGAAGCTTTCTTT. Its translation is CASSSKPAGGNTEAFF.

The chain is built from TRBV19 and TRBJ1-5; 7 bases are shared with TRBD1. This CDR3 spans 12 amino acids. CDR1 LNHDA and CDR2 SQIVND come from the germline V gene (reference sequence). Trimming removed 7 bases from V and 6 bases from J; junction bases left unmatched: 3. The CDR3 reads CASKGASQPQHF. Here the CDR3 DNA reads TGTGCCAGTAAGGGGGCCTCTCAGCCCCAGCATTTT. The full variable domain, in which reference TRBV19 and TRBJ1-5 provide the parts outside the CDR3, is DGGITQSPKYLFRKEGQNVTLSCEQNLNHDAMYWYRQDPGQGLRLIYYSQIVNDFQKGDIAEGYSVSREKKESFPLTVTSAQKNPTAFYLCASKGASQPQHFGDGTRLSIL.

This clone occurred once. The chain carries TRBV28 and TRBJ2-7; D is possibly TRBD1 or TRBD2 (5 bases each). CDR1 and CDR2 (germline): MDHEN, SYDVKM. V was shortened by 5 bases and J by 3 bases, with 23 bases between the two germline ends. CDR3 length equals 17 residues. CDR3 sequence reads: CASSPSHPGTPGYEQYF. The DNA for the CDR3 is TGTGCCAGCAGTCCGTCTCACCCCGGGACCCCCGGCTACGAGCAGTACTTC.

J is TRBJ2-1 and V is TRBV30; tentative D call: TRBD1 (6 bases). This CDR3 comprises 14 residues. The germline V gene has CDR1 GTSNPN and CDR2 SVGIG (reference sequence). Trimming removed 4 bases from V and 0 bases from J, with 10 bases in between. This CDR3 reads CAWNLDSSYNEQFF. For the CDR3, the DNA is TGTGCCTGGAATCTGGACAGCTCCTACAATGAGCAGTTCTTC.

On this clone itself: Mismatch with germline at one junction end may stem from a read error. The chain has TRBV3-1 (or the pseudogene TRBV3-2) and TRBJ1-1; D unclear. The CDR3 spans 12 residues. From germline, CDR1 is LGHDT and CDR2 YNNKEL (reference sequence). DNA of the CDR3: TGTGCCAGCAGCCAGGGGAACGCTGAAGCTTTCTTT. Amino acid sequence: CASSQGNAEAFF.